Sequencing of this T cell receptor beta chain was carried out in a study of shared clonotypes between healthy human individuals (dated by TCRdb to 2018 to 2021). Some background on the complete study: A few men and two women, aged 18 to 49 years, made up the cohort. To estimate repertoire size and how much clonotype sharing occurs between individuals, the study deeply sequenced the blood TCR repertoires of five healthy adults. Different laboratories and diverse techniques were used to prepare libraries and sequence TCR repertoires, to increase sequencing depth and limit assay-specific biases. Leukapheresis yielded between about 0.9 and 8.9 billion PBMCs per donor.

Healthy HIV-negative adults with no recently reported acute infections or vaccinations were included as donors. All donors were Caucasian adults living in Nashville, Tennessee, USA. In the unsorted samples, roughly 90 million PBMCs were counted, and genomic DNA was extracted using the QIAamp DNA Blood Mini kit. After blood collection by leukapheresis, PBMCs were isolated using Ficoll-Histopaque density gradient centrifugation and then cryopreserved in the vapor phase of liquid nitrogen. The research as a whole found: The small number of donors limited the genetic and exposure-history diversity represented. Pairwise subsampling indicated that sequencing depth was expected to affect the degree of clonotype sharing among donors. Sampling was restricted to blood, and TCR repertoires in tissues likely differ from the TCR repertoires found in blood.

This clone has only a few counts. The target of this receptor is not known. Within one base of it there is no much larger clone, and no base qualities were kept. Using the deep immunoSEQ assay, TCR CDR3 regions were amplified from genomic DNA by multiplex PCR. Extracted genomic DNA from each cell subset was distributed evenly across all wells of several immunoSEQ 96-well plates, and each plate was treated as a replicate. For unsorted PBMC, each replicate PCR was loaded with 300 to 350 ng genomic DNA, equivalent to 25,000 to 35,000 T cell genomes. Unsorted PBMC genomic DNA was sequenced across ten immunoSEQ deep assay plates. The purified libraries were quantified using a Qubit 3.0 fluorometer, sized with a Bioanalyzer 2100, and then quantified again using the KAPA Library Quantification kit. Each immunoSEQ 96-well plate was sequenced on its own single-read 150-cycle Illumina NextSeq 550 flow cell. The study's processing was this. The immunoSEQ output contained only junctional sequences without quality scores, so filtering could not match that applied to full-length reads. To assign V/J genes and CDR3, sequences were annotated against IMGT germline references using PyIR, a Python wrapper for IgBLAST v1.9. Reads were removed for weak V/J assignments (E-value above 1e-6), missing CDR3, stop codons, out-of-frame junctions, or ambiguous translated residues. A V3J clonotype was defined by an identical inferred V gene, J gene, and CDR3 amino acid sequence. Percentage overlap between repertoires was computed as shared unique clonotypes divided by the size of the smaller repertoire. Three approaches were used to assess repertoire richness: RTK rarefaction, the Chao1 estimator, and Recon v2.1 estimates of unobserved clonotypes. Entries here come from immuneACCESS through TCRdb and include only in-frame sequences with V and J called. Some clones fail to appear in such tables; in the studies checked, an unresolved V gene covers under half of the shortfall, and the cause of the remainder is unknown. Clone size and the V and J calls come from that table; the DNA yielded D and trimming. The sample records approximately 510,000 clones, 70% to 80% of which are singletons. Approximately 12% of the sample lies in the top ten.

The receptor's source is a woman between 40 and 55 years old in good health. Some clones in this sample may be carry-over from other donors' samples. The specimen was PBMCs.

The CDR3 has the sequence CSAQRNTEAFF. The DNA reads as follows: TGCAGTGCCCAGAGGAACACTGAAGCTTTCTTT. The V gene is TRBV20-1 and the J gene is TRBJ1-1; the D gene assignment is ambiguous. V is pared back by 6 bases and J by 1 base, with 6 bases lying between the germline termini. There are 11 amino acids in the CDR3, from cysteine to phenylalanine inclusive. Kept here is only the CDR3 DNA, which spans 33 bases and is read in frame from base 1. For CDR1 and CDR2, the germline V gene (reference sequence) lists DFQATT and SNEGSKA.